Following are 7 T cell receptor beta chains from one sample sequenced in a study of early T cells in non-severe SARS-CoV-2 infection. TCRdb itself ran the 5' RACE reads through MiXCR, one entry per CDR3 protein. Found here are under 60,000 distinct CDR3 sequences, 10% of them singletons; the top ten hold approximately 4.1%. The sample comprised whole blood. The receptor source for this set is an adult who was a healthcare worker with PCR-confirmed SARS-CoV-2 infection or an uninfected control (not recorded which).

At least ten counts were recorded for this clonotype. V gene TRBV7-2 combines with J gene TRBJ2-1; D call uncertain. The CDR3 loop spans 14 amino acids. Per the germline V gene, CDR1 is SGHTA and CDR2 is FQGNSA. V lost 5 bases and J 7 bases, leaving 15 bases between the germline ends. CDR3 bases: TGTGCCAGCAGCATAGTCAGACTGGTAAATGAGCAGTTCTTC. Residues: CASSIVRLVNEQFF. Using reference TRBV7-2 and TRBJ2-1 for the parts outside the CDR3, the full variable domain is GAGVSQSPSNKVTEKGKDVELRCDPISGHTALYWYRQSLGQGLEFLIYFQGNSAPDKSGLPSDRFSAERTGGSVSTLTIQRTQQEDSAVYLCASSIVRLVNEQFFGPGTRLTVL.

This clonotype was seen many times. This rearrangement joins TRBV12-3 or TRBV12-4 to TRBJ1-1; 7 nucleotides agree with TRBD1. The CDR3 loop spans 16 amino acids. Trimming removed 6 bases from V and 1 base from J; junction bases left unmatched: 11. The CDR3 loop reads CASSKLSGQPNTEAFF. CDR3 DNA: TGTGCCAGCAGCAAATTGTCGGGACAGCCGAACACTGAAGCTTTCTTT.

This clonotype was seen many times. CDR3 loop: CASSHGLAGAIAPDEQYF. DNA of the CDR3: TGCGCCAGCAGCCATGGACTAGCGGGAGCGATAGCCCCCGACGAGCAGTACTTC. This chain connects TRBV4-3 to TRBJ2-7, with TRBD2 matching over 13 bases. Germline-derived CDR1 and CDR2 are LGHNA and YSLEER. The CDR3 runs 18 residues. Unmatched junction bases numbered 13, after V lost 3 bases and J lost 5 bases.

The chain recombines TRBV20-1 with TRBJ2-1; possibly TRBD1 or TRBD2 for D (5 bases each). The germline V and J ends were trimmed by 6 bases and 6 bases, with 18 bases remaining between them. Per germline, CDR1 DFQATT and CDR2 SNEGSKA (reference sequence). The CDR3 is 14 amino acids. The CDR3 protein is CSASYRGTFNEQFF. The CDR3, as DNA: TGCAGTGCCAGCTACCGGGGCACTTTCAATGAGCAGTTCTTC.

This clonotype showed up many times. This chain uses TRBV10-3 with TRBJ2-1, with TRBD1 matching 9 bases. The CDR3 extends over 13 amino acids. Germline V gene lookup returns CDR1 ENHRY and CDR2 SYGVKD. V gave up 11 bases and J gave up 4 bases; unmatched junction bases: 6. The DNA for the CDR3 is TGTGCCTCAGGGGGACAGGGATACAATGAGCAGTTCTTC. It yields the protein CASGGQGYNEQFF.

The chain has TRBV20-1 and TRBJ2-3, with no clear D. Trimming shortened V by 3 bases and J by 1 base, and 8 bases separated the two germline ends. Per germline, CDR1 DFQATT and CDR2 SNEGSKA (reference sequence). The CDR3 has 13 amino acids. CDR3 in amino acids: CSASTLGTDTQYF. CDR3 nucleotides: TGCAGTGCTAGTACCCTAGGCACAGATACGCAGTATTTT.

The CDR3 region has the DNA TGCAGCGTCGGCGGAGGAAACTATGGCTACACCTTC. It is translated as CSVGGGNYGYTF. The chain links TRBV29-1 to TRBJ1-2; no clear D. The CDR3 has 12 residues. V lost 6 bases, J lost 2 bases, and 10 bases lay in between. CDR1 and CDR2 from the germline V gene are SQVTM and ANQGSEA.